These 7 T cell receptor beta chains came from one sample sequenced in a study of memory CD4+ T cells and cytomegalovirus serostatus. Sequencing used immunoSEQ multiplex PCR; TCRdb keeps in-frame clones, though not all of them. Among tens of thousands of clones, roughly 78% were seen once, and the ten largest hold about 0.8%. Single viable CD3+CD4+CD8-CD45RO+ cells were sorted as the memory CD4+ T cells. Specimen: memory CD4+ T cells from blood. The receptors come from an adult in good health and CMV-seronegative.

This rearrangement joins TRBV11-1 to TRBJ2-7, with D maybe TRBD2 (5 bases). The germline gives CDR1 SGHAT, CDR2 FQDESV (reference sequence). V lost 5 bases and J lost 0, with 8 bases in between. This CDR3 region has 13 residues. CDR3: CASSPGFSYEQYF. The CDR3 bases are TGTGCCAGCAGCCCGGGATTCTCCTACGAGCAGTACTTC.

DNA for the CDR3: TGTGCCAGCAGTGAAGGGACAGGGAGGCCCTACGAGCAGTACTTC. Protein: CASSEGTGRPYEQYF. This chain uses TRBV6-1 with TRBJ2-7; TRBD1 matches 8 bases. Germline V gene data show CDR1 as MNHNS and CDR2 as SASEGT. Germline trimming cut 1 base from V and 2 bases from J; bases unmatched to any gene: 4. This CDR3 is built from 15 residues.

This clone is a singleton in its sample. CDR3 DNA: TGTGCCAGCAGCTTCGGGTCAAGGTGGGATGAGCAGTTCTTC. The encoded protein is CASSFGSRWDEQFF. This rearrangement joins TRBV11-1 to TRBJ2-1, with D unclear. Germline V CDR1 and CDR2: SGHAT, FQDESV (reference sequence). Trimming stripped 3 bases from V and 8 bases from J, with 14 bases between. The CDR3 covers 14 residues.

The genes are TRBV7-9 and TRBJ2-3; the D gene is possibly TRBD2 (5 bases). The CDR3 consists of 12 residues. Trimming took 5 bases from V and 3 from J, leaving 6 bases between them. Germline CDR1 SEHNR, CDR2 FQNEAQ (reference sequence). The CDR3 sequence is CASSRGTDTQYF. CDR3 DNA sequence: TGTGCCAGCAGCCGGGGAACAGATACGCAGTATTTT. The full variable domain, its missing parts supplied by reference TRBV7-9 and TRBJ2-3, is DTGVSQNPRHKITKRGQNVTFRCDPISEHNRLYWYRQTLGQGPEFLTYFQNEAQLEKSRLLSDRFSAERPKGSFSTLEIQRTEQGDSAMYLCASSRGTDTQYFGPGTRLTVL.

V and J are TRBV4-1 and TRBJ1-3, with D tentatively TRBD1 (6 bases). From germline, CDR1 is MGHRA and CDR2 YSYEKL. Trimming took 1 base from V and 7 from J, leaving 14 bases between them. The CDR3 spans 15 residues. DNA of the CDR3: TGCGCCAGCAGCCAAGTGCCACAGGGAGGGAACACCATATATTTT. Translation gives CASSQVPQGGNTIYF.

The J gene is TRBJ2-1, the V gene TRBV6-4; 9 bases map to TRBD2. Germline lookup yields CDR1 MRHNA and CDR2 SNTAGT. This CDR3 region has 15 residues. Trimming removed 2 bases from V and 6 bases from J; junction bases left unmatched: 5. CDR3 in amino acids: CASSDQAGGLNEQFF. The DNA of the CDR3 is TGTGCCAGCAGTGACCAAGCGGGGGGCCTCAATGAGCAGTTCTTC.

Here the CDR3 DNA reads TGTGCCAGTAGTCTTGTGGGACAGCTAAATGAAAAACTGTTTTTT. Translating gives CASSLVGQLNEKLFF. J is TRBJ1-4 and V is TRBV19; 7 bases map to TRBD1. With V trimmed by 5 bases and J by 5 bases, 8 bases remained unmatched. Per the germline V gene, CDR1 is LNHDA and CDR2 is SQIVND (reference sequence). This CDR3 region has 15 residues.